This is a list of T cell receptor beta chains from one sample in a study of human T cells and chemical hapten exposure. TCRdb redid the calling of the RACE reads with MiXCR, one entry per CDR3 protein. The sample records hundreds of thousands of distinct CDR3 sequences, just under 6.5% being singletons. The sequencing used whole blood, collected in connection with sensitization to the hapten diphenylcyclopropenone (DPC). These TCRs come from a woman between 18 and 29 years old with alopecia areata. Some clones in this sample may be carry-over from other donors' samples. CDR3s include the opening cysteine and the closing phenylalanine or tryptophan. The D gene is left open where the match is weak. The size field is filled for only some rows; it gives once, few, many or a size class.

j_gene: TRBJ2-1
v_gene: TRBV7-3
d_gene: NA
abundance: NA
len: 19
CDR3aa: CASSSEGQMGPPTYNEQFF
CDR3nt: TGTGCCAGCAGCTCAGAAGGACAGATGGGCCCCCCTACCTACAATGAGCAGTTCTTC

j_gene: TRBJ1-5
v_gene: TRBV4-3
d_gene: NA
abundance: NA
len: 15
CDR3aa: CASSQVWARDSPQHF
CDR3nt: TGCGCCAGCAGCCAAGTATGGGCCCGGGATTCGCCCCAGCATTTT

j_gene: TRBJ2-5
v_gene: TRBV7-9
d_gene: NA
abundance: few
len: 14
CDR3aa: CASSPEGQSETQYF
CDR3nt: TGTGCCAGCAGCCCAGAAGGACAGTCGGAGACCCAGTACTTC

j_gene: TRBJ2-1
v_gene: TRBV7-2
d_gene: TRBD2
abundance: NA
len: 16
CDR3aa: CASSSGLAGAYNEQFF
CDR3nt: TGTGCCAGCAGCTCTGGACTAGCGGGAGCGTACAATGAGCAGTTCTTC

j_gene: TRBJ1-1
v_gene: TRBV29-1
d_gene: NA
abundance: many
len: 12
CDR3aa: CSVEGVGTEAFF
CDR3nt: TGCAGCGTTGAAGGTGTGGGAACTGAAGCTTTCTTT

j_gene: TRBJ1-4
v_gene: TRBV14
d_gene: TRBD1
abundance: many
len: 15
CDR3aa: CASRQGLATNEKLFF
CDR3nt: TGTGCCAGCAGACAGGGGTTGGCAACTAATGAAAAACTGTTTTTT

j_gene: TRBJ2-2
v_gene: TRBV2
d_gene: NA
abundance: NA
len: 13
CDR3aa: CATTLSPTGELFF
CDR3nt: TGTGCCACTACGCTCAGCCCGACCGGGGAGCTGTTTTTT

j_gene: TRBJ2-3
v_gene: TRBV6-1
d_gene: NA
abundance: NA
len: 16
CDR3aa: CASSEEDLLFTDTQYF
CDR3nt: TGTGCCAGCAGTGAAGAAGACCTCCTCTTCACAGATACGCAGTATTTT

j_gene: TRBJ1-2
v_gene: TRBV7-2
d_gene: NA
abundance: NA
len: 15
CDR3aa: CASSLVLKGNYGYTF
CDR3nt: TGTGCCAGCAGCTTAGTGCTTAAGGGAAACTATGGCTACACCTTC

j_gene: TRBJ2-1
v_gene: TRBV20-1
d_gene: NA
abundance: many
len: 16
CDR3aa: CSARALEGYSYNEQFF
CDR3nt: TGCAGTGCTAGGGCTCTTGAAGGGTATTCCTACAATGAGCAGTTCTTC

j_gene: TRBJ1-1
v_gene: TRBV12-3/TRBV12-4
d_gene: NA
abundance: many
len: 11
CDR3aa: CASSPSTEAFF
CDR3nt: TGTGCCAGCAGTCCCTCCACTGAAGCTTTCTTT

j_gene: TRBJ2-2
v_gene: TRBV6-1
d_gene: TRBD2
abundance: NA
len: 18
CDR3aa: CASSARPPGGTSTGELFF
CDR3nt: TGTGCCAGCAGTGCCCGCCCCCCCGGGGGGACTTCCACCGGGGAGCTGTTTTTT

j_gene: TRBJ1-2
v_gene: TRBV2
d_gene: NA
abundance: many
len: 15
CDR3aa: CASIEERETNYGYTF
CDR3nt: TGTGCCAGCATTGAGGAACGGGAGACTAACTATGGCTACACCTTC

j_gene: TRBJ2-3
v_gene: TRBV24-1
d_gene: NA
abundance: NA
len: 13
CDR3aa: CATSRPSTDTQYF
CDR3nt: TGTGCCACCTCTCGACCTAGCACAGATACGCAGTATTTT

j_gene: TRBJ2-1
v_gene: TRBV18
d_gene: NA
abundance: NA
len: 13
CDR3aa: CASSSPLAMEQFF
CDR3nt: TGTGCCAGCTCGTCCCCCCTAGCGATGGAGCAGTTCTTC

j_gene: TRBJ1-1
v_gene: TRBV29-1
d_gene: NA
abundance: NA
len: 12
CDR3aa: CSVGPGITEAFF
CDR3nt: TGCAGCGTCGGTCCGGGGATCACTGAAGCTTTCTTT